The clone carrying this T cell receptor (beta chain) was seen more than once but under ten times. Its specificity is not known. This specimen comes from a study of T cells in Graves' hyperthyroidism and ophthalmopathy. Broader study findings: Most thyroid clonotypes expanded above 0.001 appeared in blood too.

The CDR3 is 17 amino acids. Germline values: CDR1 LNHDA, CDR2 SQIVND (reference sequence). The V gene lost 3 bases and the J gene lost 5 bases, with 22 bases spanning the gap. Researchers amplified the TCR beta CDR3 regions from RNA transcripts. In the first-round RT-PCR of the TCR CDR3, the HTBI primer set was used. TCRdb processed the multiplex PCR reads anew with MiXCR; each CDR3 protein has one entry. Of about 360,000 distinct CDR3 sequences in the sample, 13% were seen once. The sequencing input was blood. The chain employs TRBV19 and TRBJ1-2, with D maybe TRBD1 (5 bases). The receptor was derived from a woman aged 18 to 35 with Graves' hyperthyroidism. The CDR3 sequence is CASSIQGGSTEAYGYTF. CDR3 nucleotide sequence: TGTGCCAGTAGTATTCAGGGCGGATCGACCGAAGCATATGGCTACACCTTC.